Listed below are T cell receptor beta chains from one sample, sequenced in a study of T cells after yellow fever vaccination. MiXCR was run by TCRdb on the 5' RACE reads, yielding one entry per CDR3 protein. This sample has 310,000 or so distinct CDR3 sequences; about 6.6% occur once, and the top ten carry over 15%. The sequenced sample was PBMCs, obtained roughly seven weeks after the first yellow fever vaccination. These receptor sequences come from a man between 18 and 35 years old who received the YFV17D yellow fever vaccine. Each CDR3 is given with its conserved first and last residue. Each record gives: J gene, clone size, CDR3 length, D gene, V gene, CDR3 DNA, CDR3 protein. The D gene is left open where the match is weak. Some rows mark clone size as missing; the rest say once, few, many or name a class of expanded clone.

>TRBJ1-5|few|16|TRBD1|TRBV2
TGTGCCAGCTCCCGGGACAGTGGAGGGGGCCATCAGCCCCAGCATTTT
CASSRDSGGGHQPQHF
>TRBJ2-7|-|15|TRBD1|TRBV5-1
TGCGCCAGCAGCTTGGTTTCGGACAGGGTCTACGAGCAGTACTTC
CASSLVSDRVYEQYF
>TRBJ1-4|-|15|-|TRBV5-6
TGTGCCAGCAGCTTTGGGGGCCTAGGGGCTGAAAAACTGTTTTTT
CASSFGGLGAEKLFF
>TRBJ1-4|-|15|TRBD1|TRBV10-3
TGTGCCATAACGGAGCAGACAGGGGTAAATGAAAAACTGTTTTTT
CAITEQTGVNEKLFF
>TRBJ2-1|few|14|-|TRBV7-3
TGTGCCAGCAGCCTCCGGGGCCAGGACAATGAGCAGTTCTTC
CASSLRGQDNEQFF
>TRBJ1-2|-|12|-|TRBV24-1
TGTGCCAGTGGCGACGCTAACTATGGCTACACCTTC
CASGDANYGYTF
>TRBJ1-6|many|14|-|TRBV18
TGTGCCAGCTCTCCGCAGGGGCCGGATTCACCCCTCCACTTT
CASSPQGPDSPLHF
>TRBJ2-5|-|14|-|TRBV9
TGTGCCAGCAGCGTAGACAGGGCGGGGGTGACCCAGTACTTC
CASSVDRAGVTQYF
>TRBJ2-1|-|15|-|TRBV29-1
TGCAGCGTTGAGCCCCAGGGTATCGGTGGCAATGAGCAGTTCTTC
CSVEPQGIGGNEQFF
>TRBJ2-1|few|19|TRBD1|TRBV9
TGTGCCAGCAGCGAGCCCAAATCACCCAACAGGGGGACCTACAATGAGCAGTTCTTC
CASSEPKSPNRGTYNEQFF
>TRBJ1-1|many|16|-|TRBV5-5
TGTGCCAGCATCGGCGGGGGTAGGACGGGGAACACTGAAGCTTTCTTT
CASIGGGRTGNTEAFF
>TRBJ2-2|-|18|TRBD2|TRBV3-1
TGTGCCAGCAGCCAAGGATCTAGGACTAGCCGTAATACCGGGGAGCTGTTTTTT
CASSQGSRTSRNTGELFF
>TRBJ2-5|-|17|-|TRBV3-1
TGTGCCAGCAGCCGCAAGACAACTAACGGCTTGTTAGAGACCCAGTACTTC
CASSRKTTNGLLETQYF
>TRBJ2-5|-|13|TRBD2|TRBV11-2
TGTGCCAGCAGAACCGGGGGGGGGAAGACCCAGTACTTC
CASRTGGGKTQYF
>TRBJ2-5|few|14|-|TRBV5-1
TGCGCCAGCAGCTTGGATCGCGTTTCAGAGACCCAGTACTTC
CASSLDRVSETQYF
>TRBJ2-3|-|13|TRBD2|TRBV20-1
TGCAGTGCTAGCGGGGGGGGGGTCGGTACGCAGTATTTT
CSASGGGVGTQYF
>TRBJ2-3|few|13|-|TRBV19
TGTGCCAGTAAGGACTGGAGCACAGATACGCAGTATTTT
CASKDWSTDTQYF
>TRBJ2-1|few|16|TRBD1|TRBV20-1
TGCAGTGCTAGACGCCGGGACAGAAGCTCCTACAATGAGCAGTTCTTC
CSARRRDRSSYNEQFF
>TRBJ1-5|many|15|TRBD1|TRBV7-2
TGTGCCAGCAGCCAGGGACAGGGCGAGGGTCAGCCCCAGCATTTT
CASSQGQGEGQPQHF
>TRBJ1-6|few|14|-|TRBV5-5
TGTGCCAGCAGCTTGCGTAGGGGACGTTCACCCCTCCACTTT
CASSLRRGRSPLHF
>TRBJ1-5|many|15|-|TRBV7-8
TGTGCCAGCAGCTTGACCCGGAATAGCAATCAGCCCCAGCATTTT
CASSLTRNSNQPQHF
>TRBJ2-6|few|17|-|TRBV7-6
TGTGCCAGCAGCCAAGGGACCCCGGAGGCCCGGGCCAACGTCCTGACTTTC
CASSQGTPEARANVLTF
>TRBJ2-5|few|12|-|TRBV30
TGTGCCTGGGTTCACTCGAAGGAGACCCAGTACTTC
CAWVHSKETQYF
>TRBJ2-2|few|13|-|TRBV12-3/TRBV12-4
TGTGCCAGCATCAACTACCAAACCGGGGAGCTGTTTTTT
CASINYQTGELFF
>TRBJ2-1|-|16|TRBD2|TRBV4-2
TGTGCCAGCAGCCAAGGGACGACTAGCTGGTACAATGAGCAGTTCTTC
CASSQGTTSWYNEQFF
>TRBJ1-2|-|15|TRBD1|TRBV7-2
TGTGCCAGCAGCTCGGACAGGGGGAGATTCTATGGCTACACCTTC
CASSSDRGRFYGYTF
>TRBJ2-5|-|14|-|TRBV6-1
TGTGCCAGCAGCCCCTCCCACAGGGATGCGACCCAGTACTTC
CASSPSHRDATQYF
>TRBJ2-3|-|15|-|TRBV4-3
TGCGCCAGCAGCCACTCTTGGTCCCCCACAGATACGCAGTATTTT
CASSHSWSPTDTQYF
>TRBJ2-3|few|15|TRBD2|TRBV5-1
TGCGCCAGCAGCCTTCAGACTAGCGCCACAGATACGCAGTATTTT
CASSLQTSATDTQYF
>TRBJ2-5|many|14|TRBD2|TRBV28
TGTGCCAGCAGTGACGCGGGAGGGTGGGAGACCCAGTACTTC
CASSDAGGWETQYF
>TRBJ2-1|few|12|-|TRBV6-2/TRBV6-3
TGTGCCAGCAGTTACTCGAGAGGCCAGCCGTTCTTC
CASSYSRGQPFF
>TRBJ2-2|few|15|-|TRBV5-1
TGCGCCAGCAGCTTGGGCCGTCCCAACACCGGGGAGCTGTTTTTT
CASSLGRPNTGELFF
>TRBJ2-6|few|19|TRBD1|TRBV28
TGTGCCAGCAGTTTACCCCAGACAGGGGGCGGCTCTGGGGCCAACGTCCTGACTTTC
CASSLPQTGGGSGANVLTF
>TRBJ1-2|few|17|-|TRBV4-1
TGCGCCAGCAGCCAAGCCGGGATCCAGGAAGAACCGTATGGCTACACCTTC
CASSQAGIQEEPYGYTF
>TRBJ1-2|few|17|-|TRBV7-8
TGTGCCAGCAGCCCGGGGTCGGCAGGTCTCTTCTCTCATGGCTACACCTTC
CASSPGSAGLFSHGYTF
>TRBJ1-5|few|14|-|TRBV6-1
TGTGCCAGCACCCTGGGAATGGGTAACCAGCCCCAGCATTTT
CASTLGMGNQPQHF
>TRBJ2-7|many|15|-|TRBV7-9
TGTGCCAGCAGCTTATCCACTTCTCAGTCCTACGAGCAGTACTTC
CASSLSTSQSYEQYF
>TRBJ2-5|many|14|-|TRBV12-3/TRBV12-4
TGTGCCAGCAGTTTCGGGGGTAGCGGAGAGACCCAGTACTTC
CASSFGGSGETQYF
>TRBJ1-3|few|16|-|TRBV7-2
TGTGCCAGCAGCTTAGTCCAGGGACAATCTGGAAACACCATATATTTT
CASSLVQGQSGNTIYF
>TRBJ2-1|few|13|-|TRBV7-9
TGTGCCAGCAGCTCGGTCGATAGGGATGAGCAGTTCTTC
CASSSVDRDEQFF
>TRBJ2-7|-|15|TRBD1|TRBV5-6
TGTGCCAGCAACAGAAACCGGGACAGGGCCTACGAGCAGTACTTC
CASNRNRDRAYEQYF
>TRBJ1-6|-|14|TRBD1|TRBV5-6
TGTGCCAGCAGCTTCGGGGACAGGGGAACACCCCTCCACTTT
CASSFGDRGTPLHF
>TRBJ2-6|few|16|-|TRBV15
TGTGCCACCAGCAGAGATAGGGGCGCTGGGGCCAACGTCCTGACTTTC
CATSRDRGAGANVLTF
>TRBJ2-1|many|15|-|TRBV5-1
TGCGCCAGCAGCCCAACAGGGTGGGGAAACAATGAGCAGTTCTTC
CASSPTGWGNNEQFF
>TRBJ2-5|-|13|-|TRBV5-1
TGCGCCACCTCGGAATACCCGATAGAGACCCAGTACTTC
CATSEYPIETQYF
>TRBJ2-1|-|16|-|TRBV7-2
TGTGCCAGCAGCTTAATAACGTCAGGGTGGGACAATGAGCAGTTCTTC
CASSLITSGWDNEQFF